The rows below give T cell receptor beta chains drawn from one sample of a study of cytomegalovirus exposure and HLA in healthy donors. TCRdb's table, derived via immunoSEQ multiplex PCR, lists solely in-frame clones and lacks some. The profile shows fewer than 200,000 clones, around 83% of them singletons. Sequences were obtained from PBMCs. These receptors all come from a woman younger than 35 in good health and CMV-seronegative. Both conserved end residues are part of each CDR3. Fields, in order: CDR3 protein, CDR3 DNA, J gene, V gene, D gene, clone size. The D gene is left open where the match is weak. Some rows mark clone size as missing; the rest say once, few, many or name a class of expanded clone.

CAWSSSSYNEQFF,TGTGCCTGGAGTTCCTCTTCCTACAATGAGCAGTTCTTC,TRBJ2-1,TRBV30,.,.
CAWSSIAVDGGNEQFF,TGTGCCTGGAGTTCGATTGCGGTGGACGGGGGCAATGAGCAGTTCTTC,TRBJ2-1,TRBV30,.,once
CASSLISPGASPRQGGYTF,TGTGCCAGCTCACTTATTTCCCCGGGGGCTTCGCCCCGACAGGGGGGCTACACCTTC,TRBJ1-2,TRBV18,TRBD1,.
CASSPGLAGAKNIQYF,TGTGCCAGCAGTCCGGGACTAGCGGGAGCCAAAAACATTCAGTACTTC,TRBJ2-4,TRBV28,TRBD2,.
CASSPALTVSYGYTF,TGTGCCAGCTCACCTGCCCTGACAGTTTCCTATGGCTACACCTTC,TRBJ1-2,TRBV18,.,.
CASSLGTAYEKLFF,TGTGCCAGCAGTCTGGGGACAGCCTATGAAAAACTGTTTTTT,TRBJ1-4,TRBV27,TRBD1,once
CASSQDREGAGETQYF,TGCGCCAGCAGCCAAGATAGAGAGGGGGCGGGGGAGACCCAGTACTTC,TRBJ2-5,TRBV4-3,.,.
CASSLASGLPQHF,TGTGCCAGCAGCTTGGCTTCAGGGCTGCCCCAGCATTTT,TRBJ1-5,TRBV5-6,.,few
CASSDSSGPGLHF,TGTGCCAGCAGTGACTCGAGCGGACCCGGGCTTCACTTC,TRBJ1-2,TRBV6-4,.,.
CASSPTGFTGELFF,TGTGCCAGCAGCCCTACAGGGTTCACCGGGGAGCTGTTTTTT,TRBJ2-2,TRBV28,.,.
CASSLVQLADDIRYEQYF,TGTGCCAGCAGTTTAGTCCAACTAGCGGATGATATCCGCTACGAGCAGTACTTC,TRBJ2-7,TRBV28,TRBD2,.
CASSLAQNGRGYEQYF,TGTGCCAGCAGCTTAGCGCAGAACGGGAGAGGTTACGAGCAGTACTTC,TRBJ2-7,TRBV7-8,.,.
CSVGGGPSTDTQYF,TGCAGCGTTGGGGGGGGACCTAGCACAGATACGCAGTATTTT,TRBJ2-3,TRBV29-1,TRBD2,few